The 19 T cell receptor beta chains presented below share a single source sample, sequenced in a study of Graves' ophthalmopathy and Graves' hyperthyroidism. Amplification from RNA transcripts yielded the TCR beta CDR3 regions. First-round RT-PCR relied on HTBI primers, and a second-round multiplex PCR came next. One entry per CDR3 protein results from TCRdb running MiXCR on the multiplex PCR reads. The table shows hundreds of thousands of distinct CDR3 sequences, with around a fifth occurring only once. The sequenced material came from peripheral blood. The receptors stem from a woman between 18 and 30 years old with stable Graves' hyperthyroidism. Some clones in this sample may be carry-over from other donors' samples.

This clonotype was counted ten times or more. J is TRBJ2-7 and V is TRBV6-1; D is perhaps TRBD2 (6 bases). V dropped 11 bases and J dropped 5 bases, with 16 bases sitting between them. Germline CDR1 is MNHNS and CDR2 is SASEGT. The CDR3 runs to 12 residues. This CDR3 is CACGTRAHEQYF. CDR3 DNA sequence: TGTGCCTGCGGGACCCGGGCACACGAGCAGTACTTC.

This clonotype was seen at least ten times. The rearrangement joins TRBV2 to TRBJ1-5; 8 bases are a match to TRBD1. With 6 bases clipped from V and 1 base from J, the junction kept 5 bases outside the gene matches. The CDR3 is made up of 15 amino acids. CDR1 is SNHLY, CDR2 FYNNEI, per germline. This chain's CDR3 is CASRTDRASNQPQHF. Written as DNA, the CDR3 is TGTGCCAGCAGGACGGACAGGGCCAGCAATCAGCCCCAGCATTTT.

This clonotype was observed at least ten times. The chain couples TRBV3-2 to TRBJ2-7; the DNA was not used to check the table's D call, TRBD1. TRBV3-2 is flagged as a pseudogene. The CDR3 extends over 16 amino acids. The CDR3 nucleotides are TGTGCCAGCAGCCACCCCCCCGGGACAGACTCCTACGAGCAGTACTTC. Translating gives CASSHPPGTDSYEQYF.

V is TRBV12-3 or TRBV12-4 and J is TRBJ1-6; 7 positions match TRBD1. This CDR3 comprises 15 residues. The V and J ends lost 6 bases and 3 bases, in that order; junction bases with no gene match: 5. In DNA form, the CDR3 reads TGTGCCAGCAGCTTGGGGACAGTCTATAATTCACCCCTCCACTTT. It encodes CASSLGTVYNSPLHF.

This clonotype was counted many times. For the CDR3, the DNA is TGTGCCAGCAGCAAGACAGGGGGGCCCCACTATGGCTACACCTTC. This sequence encodes CASSKTGGPHYGYTF. The chain couples TRBV27 to TRBJ1-2; 9 nucleotides align to TRBD1. The CDR3 runs 15 residues. Germline V gene sequence: CDR1 MNHEY, CDR2 SMNVEV (reference sequence). Germline trimming cut 6 bases from V and 3 bases from J; bases unmatched to any gene: 8.

This clonotype has only one observation. Here the CDR3 DNA reads TGCAGTGCTAGAGGGGAGGGGGCCGGTCAGCCCCAGCATTTT. Its translation: CSARGEGAGQPQHF. The chain couples TRBV20-1 to TRBJ1-5; 7 bases align to TRBD1. Germline CDR1 DFQATT, CDR2 SNEGSKA (reference sequence). V was clipped by 1 base and J by 6 bases; unmatched bases: 6. The CDR3 sequence is 14 residues long.

This clonotype was observed many times. The rearrangement links TRBV6-5 to TRBJ2-5; D uncertain. V lost 0 bases and J 2 bases, leaving 13 bases between the germline ends. The CDR3 contains 16 residues. Germline CDR1 reads MNHEY; CDR2 reads SVGAGI. In nucleotides, the CDR3 is TGTGCCAGCAGTTACTCGATTATCGACATTCAAGAGACCCAGTACTTC. This gives the protein CASSYSIIDIQETQYF.

This clonotype was counted ten times or more. The rearrangement uses TRBV27 and TRBJ2-7; perhaps D is TRBD1 or TRBD2 (5 bases each). This CDR3 is built from 13 residues. CDR1 is MNHEY and CDR2 is SMNVEV in the germline V gene (reference sequence). Trimming stripped 9 bases from V and 0 bases from J, with 12 bases between. The CDR3 bases are TGTGCCAGTTGGGGGACGGACTCCTACGAGCAGTACTTC. It translates to CASWGTDSYEQYF.

This clonotype was found many times. The genes are TRBV12-3 or TRBV12-4 and TRBJ1-1, with 8 bases aligning to TRBD1. Unmatched junction bases numbered 5, after V lost 4 bases and J lost 1 base. This CDR3 is 15 amino acids long. The CDR3 protein is CASSSPGQANTEAFF. CDR3 nucleotides: TGTGCCAGCAGTTCCCCGGGACAGGCGAACACTGAAGCTTTCTTT.

This clonotype was picked up many times. The V and J genes are TRBV5-1 and TRBJ1-5; a weak D match, TRBD1 (5 bases). This CDR3 is built from 15 residues. Germline V gene data show CDR1 as SGHRS and CDR2 as YFSETQ. Trimming took 3 bases from V and 6 from J, leaving 16 bases between them. The CDR3 DNA reads TGCGCCAGCAGCTCGACCGGGGGGTTGGGTCAGCCCCAGCATTTT. Translated, it gives CASSSTGGLGQPQHF.

This sequence joins TRBV10-3 and TRBJ1-1; D not certain. V was pared by 3 bases and J by 2 bases, with 13 bases between. CDR3 length equals 15 residues. The germline CDR1 and CDR2 sequences are ENHRY and SYGVKD. CDR3 region: CAISEGVRINTEAFF. CDR3 sequence (DNA): TGTGCCATCAGTGAAGGTGTACGGATCAACACTGAAGCTTTCTTT.

Ten or more counts support this clonotype. CDR3 protein: CASSERVGSYEQYF. The CDR3 DNA follows: TGTGCCAGCAGCGAAAGGGTCGGCTCCTACGAGCAGTACTTC. The V call is TRBV6-2 or TRBV6-3, the J call TRBJ2-7; the D is unclear. Per the germline V gene, CDR1 is MNHEY and CDR2 is SVGEGT. The CDR3 sequence is 14 residues long. Between the trimmed V and J ends, which lost 6 bases and 0 bases, there was a span of 12 bases.

V usage is TRBV12-3 or TRBV12-4 and J usage is TRBJ1-3, with 10 positions matching TRBD1. After removal of 10 bases from V and 1 base from J, the junction contained 4 bases not matched to a gene. The CDR3 spans 14 residues. CDR3 DNA: TGTGCCACTCGACAGGGGGCGTCTGGAAACACCATATATTTT. As protein: CATRQGASGNTIYF.

This clonotype came up many times. V gene TRBV11-2 combines with J gene TRBJ1-2; D call uncertain. V lost 1 base and J 10 bases, leaving 19 bases between the germline ends. Germline V gene data show CDR1 as SGHAT and CDR2 as FQNNGV. The CDR3 sequence is 15 residues long. In DNA form, the CDR3 reads TGTGCCAGCAGCTTAGTTGGCAGGTTCCGTGGTGTCTACACCTTC. Translating it yields CASSLVGRFRGVYTF. The variable domain in full, with the rest retrieved from reference TRBV11-2 and TRBJ1-2, is EAGVAQSPRYKIIEKRQSVAFWCNPISGHATLYWYQQILGQGPKLLIQFQNNGVVDDSQLPKDRFSAERLKGVDSTLKIQPAKLEDSAVYLCASSLVGRFRGVYTFGSGTRLTVV.

The rearrangement links TRBV20-1 to TRBJ2-2, with TRBD2 as a possible D gene (5 bases). Germline values: CDR1 DFQATT, CDR2 SNEGSKA (reference sequence). The CDR3 spans 13 residues. V lost 4 bases to trimming and J lost 6 bases, with 12 bases between them. The CDR3 DNA follows: TGCAGTGCTAAATCGGAGGTAGCCGGGGAGCTGTTTTTT. It codes for CSAKSEVAGELFF.

This clonotype showed up many times. The chain combines TRBV18 with TRBJ2-7; 8 positions agree with TRBD2. Germline CDR1 reads KGHSH; CDR2 reads LQKENI. The V gene end was trimmed by 2 bases and the J gene end by 0 bases; junction bases not matched to a gene: 9. The CDR3 has 17 amino acids. CDR3 DNA sequence: TGTGCCAGCTCACCAGAGACTTCGGGACTAGACTCCTACGAGCAGTACTTC. This codes for CASSPETSGLDSYEQYF.

This clonotype was found many times. This rearrangement joins TRBV6-1 to TRBJ1-5; TRBD1 matches at 8 bases. J was trimmed by 3 bases and V by 4 bases; bases with no gene match: 5. The CDR3 contains 15 residues. Looked up from germline, CDR1 is MNHNS and CDR2 is SASEGT. The CDR3 sequence is CASSGVTGVNQPQHF. For the CDR3, the DNA is TGTGCCAGCAGTGGGGTGACAGGGGTCAATCAGCCCCAGCATTTT.

A few counts support this clonotype. The CDR3 nucleotides are TGTGCCAGCAGCGTAGGGGCTAGCGCAAGCTACGAGCAGTACTTC. Translated: CASSVGASASYEQYF. This chain joins TRBV9 and TRBJ2-7, with D tentatively TRBD2 (6 bases). Germline loops: CDR1 SGDLS, CDR2 YYNGEE. This CDR3 contains 15 residues. V lost 0 bases and J 3 bases, leaving 13 bases between the germline ends. The entire variable domain, with the rest obtained from reference TRBV9 and TRBJ2-7, is as follows: DSGVTQTPKHLITATGQRVTLRCSPRSGDLSVYWYQQSLDQGLQFLIQYYNGEERAKGNILERFSAQQFPDLHSELNLSSLELGDSALYFCASSVGASASYEQYFGPGTRLTVT.

The table lists this clonotype with a few counts. The chain couples TRBV6-2 or TRBV6-3 to TRBJ1-2; D possibly corresponds to TRBD1 (5 bases). CDR1 and CDR2 (germline): MNHEY, SVGEGT. This CDR3 contains 15 residues. The V end lost 4 bases, the J end lost 4 bases, and 16 bases lay between the germline ends. The CDR3 loop reads CASSSSGTVIYGYTF. CDR3 nucleotides: TGTGCCAGCAGTTCCTCCGGGACGGTCATCTATGGCTACACCTTC.